These 11 T cell receptor beta chains originate from one sample sequenced in a study of cytomegalovirus exposure and HLA in healthy donors. This PCR relied on a set of 60 Vbeta primers and 13 Jbeta primers. Measured with immunoSEQ multiplex PCR; TCRdb has only the in-frame clones, and not every one. The sample includes approximately 140,000 clones, over 60% of them seen just once. The sample comprised PBMCs. Receptors originate from a young woman in good health and CMV-seronegative.

The rearrangement links TRBV7-6 to TRBJ2-7; possibly TRBD1 for D (6 bases). The V end was cut by 4 bases, the J end by 3 bases, with 13 bases between. Germline values: CDR1 SGHVS, CDR2 FNYEAQ. The CDR3 contains 14 residues. CDR3 nucleotides: TGTGCCAGCAGCTCGTGGCAGGGGTACTACGAGCAGTACTTC. This codes for CASSSWQGYYEQYF.

The count of this clone is one. The chain employs TRBV7-2 and TRBJ1-2, with 8 nucleotides matching TRBD1. CDR3 length: 14 amino acids. Germline CDR1 reads SGHTA; CDR2 reads FQGNSA. V lost 5 bases to trimming and J lost 6 bases; unmatched junction nucleotides: 8. CDR3 coding DNA: TGTGCCAGCAGCCCACCGCGGACAGGGAATGGCTACACCTTC. As protein: CASSPPRTGNGYTF.

The chain joins TRBV4-1 to TRBJ1-3, with TRBD1 identical over 8 bases. V was pared by 0 bases and J by 4 bases, with 5 bases of the junction left unmatched. Germline CDR1 reads MGHRA; CDR2 reads YSYEKL. The CDR3 runs 16 residues. Written as DNA, the CDR3 is TGCGCCAGCAGCCAAGATTACGGACAGGGAGGAAACACCATATATTTT. It codes for CASSQDYGQGGNTIYF.

The V and J genes are TRBV5-6 and TRBJ2-7; 7 positions agree with TRBD1. J was trimmed by 0 bases and V by 4 bases; bases with no gene match: 7. Germline CDR1 SGHDT, CDR2 YYEEEE. The length of the CDR3 is 15 residues. In nucleotides, the CDR3 is TGTGCCAGCAGCCCTGGACAGGCAAGCTCCTACGAGCAGTACTTC. It yields the protein CASSPGQASSYEQYF.

The J gene is TRBJ1-4, the V gene TRBV6-5; 9 nucleotides line up with TRBD1. From germline, CDR1 is MNHEY and CDR2 SVGAGI. V was pared by 0 bases and J by 7 bases, with 6 bases of the junction left unmatched. The CDR3 loop spans 16 amino acids. The CDR3 DNA reads TGTGCCAGCAGTTACTCCCCCGGGACAGGGTCTGAAAAACTGTTTTTT. This encodes CASSYSPGTGSEKLFF.

This clone was seen more than once but under ten times. The chain recombines TRBV9 with TRBJ2-1, with TRBD2 identical over 8 bases. V shed 0 bases, J shed 3 bases, and the junction held 5 bases outside the gene matches. This CDR3 spans 16 amino acids. Germline assignment: CDR1 SGDLS and CDR2 YYNGEE. CDR3 bases: TGTGCCAGCAGCGTAGTGTCGAGCGGGAGCTACAATGAGCAGTTCTTC. Its protein is CASSVVSSGSYNEQFF.

The chain employs TRBV4-3 and TRBJ1-2; D gene unclear. The germline V gene has CDR1 LGHNA and CDR2 YSLEER. The CDR3 runs 13 residues. Trimming took off 5 bases at V and 2 bases at J, with 9 bases between the two ends. The CDR3 spells CASSTRQNYGYTF. CDR3 bases: TGCGCCAGCAGCACCCGACAAAACTATGGCTACACCTTC.

The chain joins TRBV2 to TRBJ1-4; no reliable D call. Deletions cut 1 base from V and 6 bases from J, with 3 bases between. The CDR3 spans 12 residues. Germline loops: CDR1 SNHLY, CDR2 FYNNEI. The CDR3 sequence is CASSEVDEKLFF. CDR3 coding DNA: TGTGCCAGCAGTGAAGTAGATGAAAAACTGTTTTTT.

The chain uses TRBV2 and TRBJ1-3, with D maybe TRBD1 (5 bases). Germline CDR1 SNHLY, CDR2 FYNNEI. The CDR3 has 16 amino acids. Deletions cut 5 bases from V and 1 base from J, with 15 bases between. The CDR3 nucleotides are TGTGCCAGCAGTTCTGACAGAGCACCTTCTGGAAACACCATATATTTT. Protein product: CASSSDRAPSGNTIYF. The full variable domain, rest sourced from reference TRBV2 and TRBJ1-3, is EPEVTQTPSHQVTQMGQEVILRCVPISNHLYFYWYRQILGQKVEFLVSFYNNEISEKSEIFDDQFSVERPDGSNFTLKIRSTKLEDSAMYFCASSSDRAPSGNTIYFGEGSWLTVV.

The chain joins TRBV5-6 to TRBJ2-4; the match to TRBD2 covers 9 bases. The germline gives CDR1 SGHDT, CDR2 YYEEEE. V shed 0 bases, J shed 8 bases, and the junction held 6 bases outside the gene matches. This CDR3 has 15 residues. CDR3 nucleotide sequence: TGTGCCAGCAGCTTGGATGGTAGCGGGAGCCACATTCAGTACTTC. Protein product: CASSLDGSGSHIQYF.

The V gene is TRBV2, the J gene TRBJ2-3, with D possibly TRBD1 on 6 matching bases. This CDR3 contains 17 residues. Germline lookup yields CDR1 SNHLY and CDR2 FYNNEI. V was pared by 4 bases and J by 3 bases, with 20 bases between. CDR3 sequence (DNA): TGTGCCAGCAGTGTAACGTCCAGGGGAGCCTCGACAGATACGCAGTATTTT. It is translated as CASSVTSRGASTDTQYF.